The next 22 T cell receptor beta chains were all read from a single sample in a study of identical twins. One entry per CDR3 protein, called by TCRdb with MiXCR from the 5' RACE reads. The sample has about 810,000 distinct CDR3 sequences, roughly 12% seen once. Separately, the same data were catalogued under a study of yellow fever vaccine responses in identical twins.

Material: PBMCs. The receptors originated from a woman younger than 30 in good health.

In its sample, this clonotype was seen a few times. The chain is built from TRBV3-1 and TRBJ2-1; 8 nucleotides match TRBD2. The germline V gene has CDR1 LGHDT and CDR2 YNNKEL (reference sequence). This CDR3 has 16 residues. The junction had 9 bases not matched to a gene; V was cut back by 4 bases and J by 4 bases. CDR3 sequence (DNA): TGTGCCAGCAGCCCAGCTGGGGTAGCGGGGTACAATGAGCAGTTCTTC. Amino acid sequence: CASSPAGVAGYNEQFF.

V is TRBV27 and J is TRBJ2-4, with D unresolved. CDR1 MNHEY and CDR2 SMNVEV come from the germline V gene (reference sequence). Trimming removed 6 bases from V and 0 bases from J, with 18 bases in between. The CDR3 contains 17 residues. CDR3 bases: TGTGCCAGCAGGGCAGGCGGCAGAACTCTAGCCAAAAACATTCAGTACTTC. Its translation is CASRAGGRTLAKNIQYF.

This clonotype was counted between two and nine times. The CDR3, as DNA: TGCGCCAGCAGCCAATGGGCAGGCTCGAACACTGAAGCTTTCTTT. Translation gives CASSQWAGSNTEAFF. The rearrangement uses TRBV4-1 and TRBJ1-1; unclear D gene. Deletions cut 2 bases from V and 1 base from J, with 11 bases between. CDR1 is MGHRA, CDR2 YSYEKL, per germline. The CDR3 spans 15 residues.

A few counts support this clonotype. This chain joins TRBV12-3 or TRBV12-4 and TRBJ2-1; D is undetermined. The V end was cut by 3 bases, the J end by 16 bases, with 16 bases between. This CDR3 is 12 amino acids long. The CDR3 nucleotides are TGTGCCAGCAGTTTCCTCCCGGAGTCTCCTTTCTTC. Translated: CASSFLPESPFF.

The gene calls are TRBV12-3 or TRBV12-4 and TRBJ2-2; TRBD1 is a possible D gene (7 bases). Trimming removed 3 bases at V and 7 bases at J, with 15 bases between. The CDR3 covers 15 residues. The CDR3 region is CASSFFGGGSGELFF. The DNA of the CDR3 is TGTGCCAGCAGTTTCTTCGGAGGGGGCAGCGGGGAGCTGTTTTTT.

This clonotype appeared a few times. The CDR3 is CASSPRVGGISTDTQYF. The CDR3 DNA reads as TGTGCCAGCAGCCCCCGGGTTGGGGGGATCAGCACAGATACGCAGTATTTT. The chain employs TRBV7-8 and TRBJ2-3; weak D call: TRBD2 (6 bases). CDR1 SGHVS and CDR2 FQNEAQ come from the germline V gene. The CDR3 spans 17 residues. V was cut by 5 bases and J by 0 bases, with 18 bases left in between.

This sequence joins TRBV6-1 and TRBJ2-7; 7 bases line up with TRBD2. CDR1 and CDR2 from the germline V gene are MNHNS and SASEGT. V lost 1 base to trimming and J lost 3 bases; unmatched junction nucleotides: 6. The CDR3 spans 15 residues. The CDR3 sequence is CASSEGGGGVYEQYF. CDR3 bases: TGTGCCAGCAGTGAAGGTGGGGGGGGTGTCTACGAGCAGTACTTC.

J is TRBJ2-5 and V is TRBV28; D gene ambiguous. V dropped 1 base and J dropped 1 base, with 4 bases sitting between them. The CDR3 loop spans 13 amino acids. Germline-derived CDR1 and CDR2 are MDHEN and SYDVKM. CDR3 protein: CASSLFAQETQYF. As DNA, the CDR3 is TGTGCCAGCAGTTTATTCGCCCAAGAGACCCAGTACTTC. Variable domain in full (rest from reference TRBV28 and TRBJ2-5): DVKVTQSSRYLVKRTGEKVFLECVQDMDHENMFWYRQDPGLGLRLIYFSYDVKMKEKGDIPEGYSVSREKKERFSLILESASTNQTSMYLCASSLFAQETQYFGPGTRLLVL.

The chain recombines TRBV12-3 or TRBV12-4 with TRBJ2-3; tentative D call: TRBD2 (5 bases). The CDR3 is 18 amino acids. Trimming took 0 bases from V and 1 from J, leaving 17 bases between them. The CDR3 nucleotides are TGTGCCAGCAGTTTAGCGTTGGACTTCCCTCGGCGCACAGATACGCAGTATTTT. Protein: CASSLALDFPRRTDTQYF.

The chain uses TRBV7-6 and TRBJ2-7; D is undetermined. This CDR3 region has 14 residues. Germline CDR1 reads SGHVS; CDR2 reads FNYEAQ. The ends were cut back, 5 bases at V and 7 bases at J, with 18 bases in the middle. The CDR3 here is CASSPVQWAREQYF. The CDR3 DNA sequence: TGTGCCAGCAGCCCGGTCCAGTGGGCTCGGGAGCAGTACTTC.

The chain joins TRBV7-7 to TRBJ2-7, with D perhaps TRBD2 (5 bases). CDR3 length: 13 residues. Germline values: CDR1 SSHAT, CDR2 FNYEAQ (reference sequence). V lost 5 bases to trimming and J lost 3 bases, with 11 bases between them. CDR3 in DNA: TGTGCCAGCAGCCAAGGACTCCACTACGAGCAGTACGTC. Translation gives CASSQGLHYEQYV.

There are many counts of this clonotype. The chain has TRBV7-8 and TRBJ2-5; D tentatively fits TRBD1 or TRBD2 (5 bases each). The germline gives CDR1 SGHVS, CDR2 FQNEAQ. This CDR3 spans 16 amino acids. Trimming took 6 bases from V and 5 from J, leaving 22 bases between them. CDR3 in DNA: TGTGCCAGCAGAATAACCCGGGGCCTCCCTGGGGAGACCCAGTACTTC. It encodes CASRITRGLPGETQYF.

This clonotype has a count of ten or more. This sequence joins TRBV12-3 or TRBV12-4 and TRBJ2-5, with TRBD2 matching over 8 bases. V gave up 2 bases and J gave up 3 bases; unmatched junction bases: 11. The CDR3 runs 17 residues. CDR3 sequence: CASSLSWTSQAKETQYF. DNA for the CDR3: TGTGCCAGCAGTTTATCCTGGACTAGCCAAGCAAAAGAGACCCAGTACTTC.

This clonotype was counted only a few times. V and J are TRBV20-1 and TRBJ2-3, with 11 bases fitting TRBD2. With 0 bases clipped from V and 8 bases from J, the junction kept 4 bases outside the gene matches. The CDR3 sequence is 14 residues long. The germline gives CDR1 DFQATT, CDR2 SNEGSKA (reference sequence). The CDR3 coding sequence is TGCAGTGCTAGAGATCGCCTAGCGGGAGGTACGCAGTATTTT. It is translated as CSARDRLAGGTQYF.

This clonotype came up a few times. The rearrangement links TRBV29-1 to TRBJ2-4, with D perhaps TRBD2 (5 bases). V was trimmed by 1 base and J by 5 bases, leaving 15 bases between them. Germline assignment: CDR1 SQVTM and CDR2 ANQGSEA. CDR3 length: 15 residues. The CDR3 protein is CSVEGRRGSENIQYF. The DNA for the CDR3 is TGCAGCGTTGAAGGTAGAAGAGGGTCGGAAAACATTCAGTACTTC. Full variable domain (missing parts from reference TRBV29-1 and TRBJ2-4): SAVISQKPSRDICQRGTSLTIQCQVDSQVTMMFWYRQQPGQSLTLIATANQGSEATYESGFVIDKFPISRPNLTFSTLTVSNMSPEDSSIYLCSVEGRRGSENIQYFGAGTRLSVL.

This clonotype was counted between two and nine times. This rearrangement joins TRBV27 to TRBJ1-2, with 8 bases aligning to TRBD1. V lost 3 bases to trimming and J lost 4 bases; unmatched junction nucleotides: 10. There are 16 residues in the CDR3. The germline V gene encodes CDR1 MNHEY and CDR2 SMNVEV (reference sequence). The CDR3 sequence is CASSLSTGGMGYGYTF. The CDR3 DNA sequence: TGTGCCAGCAGTTTGTCTACAGGGGGAATGGGCTATGGCTACACCTTC.

This chain uses TRBV7-9 with TRBJ1-4; no reliable D call. With 0 bases removed from V and 13 bases from J, the gap between germline ends came to 12 bases. The CDR3 extends over 13 amino acids. Per the germline V gene, CDR1 is SEHNR and CDR2 is FQNEAQ (reference sequence). The chain's CDR3 is CASSLAEAVPLFF. In DNA form, the CDR3 reads TGTGCCAGCAGCTTAGCGGAGGCCGTTCCACTGTTTTTT.

This clonotype was seen ten or more times. The chain is built from TRBV20-1 and TRBJ2-5; D is unclear. The CDR3 length is 11 residues. V dropped 3 bases and J dropped 4 bases, with 6 bases sitting between them. Germline lookup yields CDR1 DFQATT and CDR2 SNEGSKA (reference sequence). CDR3 sequence (DNA): TGCAGTGCTAGGTTCACAGAGACCCAGTACTTC. The encoded protein is CSARFTETQYF.

This clonotype came up many times. The V and J genes are TRBV29-1 and TRBJ2-1, with 8 bases aligning to TRBD2. The CDR3 is 14 residues long. The V gene's germline CDR1 is SQVTM and CDR2 ANQGSEA. Trimming at V came to 3 bases and at J to 10 bases, leaving 11 bases not matched to a gene. CDR3 DNA: TGCAGCGTTGATTGGCGGGGGGACCAGTTCGAGCAGTTCTTC. Residues: CSVDWRGDQFEQFF.

J is TRBJ2-7 and V is TRBV18; 10 bases are shared with TRBD2. CDR3 length: 15 amino acids. Germline loops: CDR1 KGHSH, CDR2 LQKENI. J lost 4 bases, V lost 6 bases, and 9 bases had no gene match. This CDR3 reads CASSPGTSDMYEQYF. The CDR3 bases are TGTGCCAGCTCCCCCGGGACTAGCGATATGTACGAGCAGTACTTC.

The rearrangement uses TRBV7-9 and TRBJ1-6, with D perhaps matching TRBD1 (5 bases). V lost 1 base to trimming and J lost 8 bases, with 12 bases between them. In germline, CDR1 is SEHNR, CDR2 FQNEAQ (reference sequence). CDR3 length equals 15 residues. The CDR3: CASSLGTQLDSPLHF. DNA for the CDR3: TGTGCCAGCAGCTTAGGGACACAACTTGATTCACCCCTCCACTTT.

A few counts support this clonotype. The chain employs TRBV5-1 and TRBJ2-2; tentative D call: TRBD1 (8 bases). Trimming shortened V by 3 bases and J by 4 bases, and 16 bases separated the two germline ends. CDR3 length equals 16 residues. Germline assignment: CDR1 SGHRS and CDR2 YFSETQ. CDR3 sequence reads: CASSSSTGGGTGELFF. In DNA, the CDR3 is TGCGCCAGCAGCTCCTCAACAGGGGGGGGCACCGGGGAGCTGTTTTTT.